This T cell receptor (beta chain) was sequenced for a study of blood T cell repertoires in COVID-19. Study at large: The origin of the acute and convalescent COVID-19 samples was the United States, Italy and Spain. Sources were T cells, B-cell-depleted T cells, or PBMCs; the material itself was cDNA or gDNA.

Under the authors' procedure: Reference gene primer amplification gave estimated nucleated cell counts. Clones were sequenced by immunoSEQ multiplex PCR, and TCRdb holds only the in-frame ones, with some missing. V, J and clone size were drawn from that table, and D and trimming were deduced from the DNA. The repertoire has roughly 140,000 clones, roughly 76% of them found once; the top ten carry more than 7%. Germline loops: CDR1 ENHRY, CDR2 SYGVKD. The CDR3 is 14 amino acids. Unmatched junction bases numbered 3, after V lost 6 bases and J lost 3 bases. This sequence originates from a human donor with acute or convalescent COVID-19. The donor label of this sample is uncertain. The sample consisted of peripheral blood. The chain carries TRBV10-3 and TRBJ2-2; TRBD1 matches 8 bases. The CDR3 sequence: CAISQTGDTGELFF. CDR3 nucleotides: TGTGCCATCAGCCAGACAGGGGACACCGGGGAGCTGTTTTTT.